The 17 T cell receptor beta chains listed next were all sequenced from one sample in a study of early T cells in non-severe SARS-CoV-2 infection. TCRdb processed the 5' RACE reads anew with MiXCR; each CDR3 protein has one entry. The sample lists tens of thousands of distinct CDR3 sequences, roughly 6.2% occurring once. The source material was whole blood. The receptor source for this set is an adult who was a healthcare worker with PCR-confirmed SARS-CoV-2 infection or an uninfected control (not recorded which).

In this sample, this clonotype turned up many times. The genes are TRBV29-1 and TRBJ2-6; TRBD1 is a possible D gene (5 bases). Looked up from germline, CDR1 is SQVTM and CDR2 is ANQGSEA. V was shortened by 4 bases and J by 0 bases, with 16 bases between the two germline ends. This CDR3 comprises 17 residues. CDR3 DNA: TGCAGCGTTGGATACAGGACAAAAACCTCTGGGGCCAACGTCCTGACTTTC. Its translation is CSVGYRTKTSGANVLTF.

This clonotype was counted many times. The chain joins TRBV19 to TRBJ1-2; 7 nucleotides line up with TRBD1. This CDR3 comprises 14 residues. Germline V gives CDR1 LNHDA, CDR2 SQIVND (reference sequence). V lost 5 bases, J lost 2 bases, and 5 bases stayed unmatched. The chain's CDR3 is CASSPWTGNYGYTF. Written as DNA, the CDR3 is TGTGCCAGTAGTCCCTGGACAGGAAACTATGGCTACACCTTC.

At least ten counts were recorded for this clonotype. The V call is TRBV13, the J call TRBJ1-2; the D is unclear. The CDR3 is 11 residues long. CDR1 is PRHDT and CDR2 is FYEKMQ in the germline V gene (reference sequence). V was clipped by 5 bases and J by 4 bases, with 5 bases between them. The CDR3 DNA sequence: TGTGCCAGCAGCCCCCCCTATGGCTACACCTTC. This translates into CASSPPYGYTF.

This clonotype occurred many times. The chain links TRBV10-2 to TRBJ2-7; 8 nucleotides line up with TRBD1. Germline CDR1 reads WSHSY; CDR2 reads SAAADI. There are 14 residues in the CDR3. The trim removed 7 bases at V and 0 bases at J, leaving 5 bases unmatched. CDR3: CASTLGTGSYEQYF. CDR3 bases: TGCGCCAGCACCTTGGGGACAGGCTCCTACGAGCAGTACTTC.

The chain is built from TRBV13 and TRBJ2-1, with 9 positions matching TRBD2. This CDR3 is 16 amino acids long. Germline lookup yields CDR1 PRHDT and CDR2 FYEKMQ (reference sequence). The V gene end was trimmed by 5 bases and the J gene end by 0 bases; junction bases not matched to a gene: 5. CDR3 protein: CASSPIAGASYNEQFF. In DNA form, the CDR3 reads TGTGCCAGCAGCCCAATAGCGGGGGCCTCCTACAATGAGCAGTTCTTC. The variable domain in full, completed from reference TRBV13 and TRBJ2-1, reads AAGVIQSPRHLIKEKRETATLKCYPIPRHDTVYWYQQGPGQDPQFLISFYEKMQSDKGSIPDRFSAQQFSDYHSELNMSSLELGDSALYFCASSPIAGASYNEQFFGPGTRLTVL.

This clonotype appeared many times. The chain recombines TRBV4-3 with TRBJ2-7; maybe TRBD2 (5 bases). The CDR3 is 15 amino acids. V was shortened by 6 bases and J by 3 bases, with 18 bases between the two germline ends. CDR1 and CDR2 (germline): LGHNA, YSLEER. CDR3 protein: CASSPEASVLYEQYF. CDR3 DNA sequence: TGCGCCAGCAGTCCGGAGGCGTCGGTTCTCTACGAGCAGTACTTC.

The sample holds a few counts of this clonotype. The chain links TRBV11-2 to TRBJ2-2; the D is unclear. The CDR3 has 14 amino acids. Trimming removed 5 bases at V and 1 base at J, with 8 bases between. Germline V gene lookup returns CDR1 SGHAT and CDR2 FQNNGV. The CDR3 loop is CASSLRMNTGELFF. In DNA, the CDR3 is TGTGCCAGCAGCCTCCGTATGAACACCGGGGAGCTGTTTTTT.

This clonotype was observed many times. The chain combines TRBV11-3 with TRBJ1-2; D uncertain. V lost 3 bases and J 4 bases, leaving 9 bases between the germline ends. The CDR3 totals 13 residues. Germline CDR1 SGHNT, CDR2 YENEEA. The CDR3 loop is CASSLGSSYGYTF. The CDR3 region has the DNA TGTGCCAGCAGCTTGGGATCATCCTATGGCTACACCTTC.

This clonotype came up many times. The chain uses TRBV19 and TRBJ2-7; the D gene is possibly TRBD1 (6 bases). This CDR3 contains 15 residues. Germline V gene data show CDR1 as LNHDA and CDR2 as SQIVND (reference sequence). V gave up 1 base and J gave up 3 bases, with 13 bases separating them. Written as DNA, the CDR3 is TGTGCCAGTAGTATAGTGGCAGGGGCTAACTACGAGCAGTACTTC. This encodes CASSIVAGANYEQYF.

In its sample, this clonotype was seen many times. The chain has TRBV4-1 and TRBJ1-1, with D unresolved. The germline V and J ends were trimmed by 6 bases and 0 bases, with 11 bases remaining between them. The germline V gene encodes CDR1 MGHRA and CDR2 YSYEKL. The CDR3 length is 14 residues. CDR3 protein: CASRKRYMNTEAFF. The CDR3 DNA sequence: TGCGCCAGCAGGAAAAGGTATATGAACACTGAAGCTTTCTTT.

The table lists this clonotype with a few counts. The CDR3 DNA reads TGTGCCAGCAGCCGGAACAGCAATTCACCCCTCCACTTT. Protein product: CASSRNSNSPLHF. The chain uses TRBV7-2 and TRBJ1-6; D remains ambiguous. V lost 5 bases and J 7 bases, leaving 9 bases between the germline ends. This CDR3 comprises 13 residues. Germline CDR1 and CDR2: SGHTA and FQGNSA.

This clonotype appeared a few times. The chain links TRBV20-1 to TRBJ1-5, with TRBD1 matching over 7 bases. V lost 2 bases, J lost 0 bases, and 4 bases stayed unmatched. Germline CDR1 DFQATT, CDR2 SNEGSKA (reference sequence). CDR3 length: 15 residues. CDR3 DNA sequence: TGCAGTGCTAGACGACAGGGTGGTAGCAATCAGCCCCAGCATTTT. It yields the protein CSARRQGGSNQPQHF.

This clonotype has ten or more counts. The chain joins TRBV10-3 to TRBJ2-1; the D call may be TRBD1 or TRBD2 (5 bases each). CDR1 is ENHRY, CDR2 SYGVKD, per germline. The CDR3 runs to 14 residues. V gave up 0 bases and J gave up 7 bases, with 10 bases separating them. DNA for the CDR3: TGTGCCATCAGTGAGTCCTTTGGGACGAATGAGCAGTTCTTC. It translates to CAISESFGTNEQFF.

This clonotype was counted ten times or more. V is TRBV19 and J is TRBJ1-2; perhaps TRBD1 as D (5 bases). The germline gives CDR1 LNHDA, CDR2 SQIVND (reference sequence). This CDR3 has 15 residues. V was trimmed by 7 bases and J by 4 bases, leaving 19 bases between them. The CDR3 loop reads CASTTVGPDLYGYTF. The DNA for the CDR3 is TGTGCCAGTACGACTGTGGGACCGGATCTCTATGGCTACACCTTC.

This clonotype was seen at least ten times. This CDR3 is CASSYLTSGGSNEQFF. As DNA, the CDR3 is TGTGCCAGCAGTTACTTGACTAGCGGGGGGTCCAATGAGCAGTTCTTC. The V gene is TRBV6-6, the J gene TRBJ2-1, with 13 bases matching TRBD2. V lost 1 base and J lost 6; bases outside the gene matches: 3. Germline-derived CDR1 and CDR2 are MNHNY and SVGAGI (reference sequence). This CDR3 contains 16 residues.

This clonotype was found many times. The J gene is TRBJ2-1, the V gene TRBV29-1, with unresolved D. The germline CDR1 and CDR2 sequences are SQVTM and ANQGSEA. Trimming cost V 3 bases and J 0 bases, with 12 bases left between them. This CDR3 region has 15 residues. DNA for the CDR3: TGCAGCGTTGAGGGCAGCTCAAGCTCCTACAATGAGCAGTTCTTC. Translating gives CSVEGSSSSYNEQFF.

V and J are TRBV20-1 and TRBJ1-5, with 9 nucleotides matching TRBD1. CDR3 length equals 13 residues. Germline-derived CDR1 and CDR2 are DFQATT and SNEGSKA (reference sequence). Unmatched junction bases numbered 2, after V lost 1 base and J lost 7 bases. In nucleotides, the CDR3 is TGCAGTGCTAGAGGGACAGGGGAACAGCCCCAGCATTTT. This translates into CSARGTGEQPQHF.